The T cell receptor beta chain under discussion was sequenced for a study of cytomegalovirus exposure and HLA in healthy donors. The trim removed 1 base at V and 6 bases at J, leaving 6 bases unmatched. This CDR3 has 16 residues. The V gene's germline CDR1 is SGHTA and CDR2 FQGNSA. Whole-study findings and limits: Association of 16,951 TCR beta sequences with HLA alleles was found at 0.05 false discovery rate in a later analysis. Follow-up analysis seemed to connect common viral pathogens with several of the most significant clusters identified. Reports described diagnosis of cytomegalovirus status by the classifier as highly specific and sensitive.

As concerns this clone: Its target is not known.

The PCR was carried out with 60 Vbeta primers and 13 Jbeta primers. The data were produced by immunoSEQ multiplex PCR, yet TCRdb's version contains in-frame clones alone and is incomplete. Here the sample spans over 95,000 clones, more than 70% being singletons. The specimen was PBMCs. This chain joins TRBV7-2 and TRBJ2-1; 10 bases align to TRBD2. This TCR derives from a female donor in good health and CMV-seronegative. CDR3 sequence reads: CASSLDRASGSNEQFF. As DNA, the CDR3 is TGTGCCAGCAGCTTAGACCGGGCTAGCGGGAGCAATGAGCAGTTCTTC.